Presented here are 6 T cell receptor beta chains from one specimen sequenced in a study of early stage breast cancer tumors. Method: immunoSEQ multiplex PCR; TCRdb's copy keeps in-frame clones and lacks some. The data hold tens of thousands of clones, with roughly 77% observed a single time. The sequenced material came from blood. The source is a person aged 40 to 50 with breast cancer.

The J gene is TRBJ2-5, the V gene TRBV9; 7 bases are a match to TRBD2. The germline gives CDR1 SGDLS, CDR2 YYNGEE. V shed 0 bases, J shed 4 bases, and the junction held 6 bases outside the gene matches. The CDR3 extends over 15 amino acids. The CDR3 DNA reads TGTGCCAGCAGCGTAGGCCCCTTAGCGGGAGAGACCCAGTACTTC. The encoded protein is CASSVGPLAGETQYF. The variable domain in full, with the rest retrieved from reference TRBV9 and TRBJ2-5, is DSGVTQTPKHLITATGQRVTLRCSPRSGDLSVYWYQQSLDQGLQFLIQYYNGEERAKGNILERFSAQQFPDLHSELNLSSLELGDSALYFCASSVGPLAGETQYFGPGTRLLVL.

The genes are TRBV4-1 and TRBJ2-5, with a possible D match to TRBD1 (5 bases). V gave up 0 bases and J gave up 1 base, with 12 bases separating them. Germline loops: CDR1 MGHRA, CDR2 YSYEKL. This CDR3 region has 16 residues. The CDR3 DNA reads as TGCGCCAGCAGCCAAGATTACGGCAGGGCCCAAGAGACCCAGTACTTC. It is translated as CASSQDYGRAQETQYF.

The table lists this clone with a few counts. The rearrangement uses TRBV27 and TRBJ1-2; D is undetermined. Trimming cost V 0 bases and J 5 bases, with 10 bases left between them. From germline, CDR1 is MNHEY and CDR2 SMNVEV (reference sequence). The CDR3 runs to 14 residues. The CDR3 coding sequence is TGTGCCAGCAGTTTATCGCAGGATTGGTATGGCTACACCTTC. Protein: CASSLSQDWYGYTF.

The gene calls are TRBV7-2 and TRBJ2-3; 9 bases are shared with TRBD2. The V segment lost 3 bases and the J segment 6 bases; nucleotides outside the gene matches: 7. CDR3 length: 15 residues. The V gene's germline CDR1 is SGHTA and CDR2 FQGNSA. DNA for the CDR3: TGTGCCAGCAGCTTTTTAGCGGGAGCAGGCGATACGCAGTATTTT. This codes for CASSFLAGAGDTQYF. Variable domain in full (rest from reference TRBV7-2 and TRBJ2-3): GAGVSQSPSNKVTEKGKDVELRCDPISGHTALYWYRQSLGQGLEFLIYFQGNSAPDKSGLPSDRFSAERTGGSVSTLTIQRTQQEDSAVYLCASSFLAGAGDTQYFGPGTRLTVL.

The V call is TRBV2, the J call TRBJ1-1; a weak D match, TRBD1 (5 bases). The ends were cut back, 8 bases at V and 2 bases at J, with 15 bases in the middle. In germline, CDR1 is SNHLY, CDR2 FYNNEI. This CDR3 contains 14 residues. The CDR3 spells CASRRAGPNTEAFF. In DNA, the CDR3 is TGTGCCAGCCGGCGGGCAGGGCCAAACACTGAAGCTTTCTTT.

This chain joins TRBV6-5 and TRBJ1-3; no definite D call. V lost 2 bases and J lost 0, with 5 bases in between. Germline V gene sequence: CDR1 MNHEY, CDR2 SVGAGI. The CDR3 spans 14 residues. CDR3 nucleotides: TGTGCCAGCAGTTACGGTAGCTCTGGAAACACCATATATTTT. Translation gives CASSYGSSGNTIYF.